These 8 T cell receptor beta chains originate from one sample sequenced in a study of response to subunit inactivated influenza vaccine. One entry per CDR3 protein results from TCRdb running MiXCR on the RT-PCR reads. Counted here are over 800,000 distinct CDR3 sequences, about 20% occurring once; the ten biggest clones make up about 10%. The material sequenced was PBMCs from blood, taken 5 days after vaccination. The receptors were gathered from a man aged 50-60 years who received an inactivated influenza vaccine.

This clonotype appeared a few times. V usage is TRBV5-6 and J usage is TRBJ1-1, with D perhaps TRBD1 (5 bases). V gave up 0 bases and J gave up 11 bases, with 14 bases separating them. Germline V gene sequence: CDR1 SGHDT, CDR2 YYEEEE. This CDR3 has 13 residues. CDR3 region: CASSLASGVGAFF. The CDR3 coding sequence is TGTGCCAGCAGCTTGGCCTCGGGGGTAGGTGCTTTCTTT.

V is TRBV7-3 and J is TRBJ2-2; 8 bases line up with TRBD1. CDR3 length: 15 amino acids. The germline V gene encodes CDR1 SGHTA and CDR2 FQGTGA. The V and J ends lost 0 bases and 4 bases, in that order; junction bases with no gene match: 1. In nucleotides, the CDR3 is TGTGCCAGCAGCTTAACGGACAGGGCCACCGGGGAGCTGTTTTTT. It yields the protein CASSLTDRATGELFF.

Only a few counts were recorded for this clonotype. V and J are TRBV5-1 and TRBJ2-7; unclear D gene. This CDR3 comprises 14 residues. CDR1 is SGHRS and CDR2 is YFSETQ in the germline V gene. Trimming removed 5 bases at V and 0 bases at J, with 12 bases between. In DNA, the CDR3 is TGCGCCAGCAGACCCGACACGAGCTCCTACGAGCAGTACTTC. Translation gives CASRPDTSSYEQYF. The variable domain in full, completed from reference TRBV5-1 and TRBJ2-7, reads KAGVTQTPRYLIKTRGQQVTLSCSPISGHRSVSWYQQTPGQGLQFLFEYFSETQRNKGNFPGRFSGRQFSNSRSEMNVSTLELGDSALYLCASRPDTSSYEQYFGPGTRLTVT.

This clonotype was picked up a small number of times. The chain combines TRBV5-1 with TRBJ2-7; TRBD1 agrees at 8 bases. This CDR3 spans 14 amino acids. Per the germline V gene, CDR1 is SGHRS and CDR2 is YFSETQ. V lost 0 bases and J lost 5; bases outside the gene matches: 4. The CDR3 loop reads CASSLGTGIDEQYF. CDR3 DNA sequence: TGCGCCAGCAGCTTGGGGACAGGGATCGACGAGCAGTACTTC.

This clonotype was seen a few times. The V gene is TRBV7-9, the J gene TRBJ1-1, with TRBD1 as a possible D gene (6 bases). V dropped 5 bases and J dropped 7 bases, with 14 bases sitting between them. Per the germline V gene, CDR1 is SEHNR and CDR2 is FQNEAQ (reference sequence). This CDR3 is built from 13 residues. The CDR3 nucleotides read TGTGCCAGCAGCCTACAGGGAACGAATGAAGCTTTCTTT. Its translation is CASSLQGTNEAFF.

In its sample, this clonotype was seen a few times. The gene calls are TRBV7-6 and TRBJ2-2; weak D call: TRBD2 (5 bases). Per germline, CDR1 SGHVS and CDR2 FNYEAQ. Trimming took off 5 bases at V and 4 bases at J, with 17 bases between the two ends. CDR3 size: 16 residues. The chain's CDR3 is CASSPGVEEVTGELFF. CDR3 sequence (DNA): TGTGCCAGCAGCCCCGGGGTGGAGGAGGTCACCGGGGAGCTGTTTTTT. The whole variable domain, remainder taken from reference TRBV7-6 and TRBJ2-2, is GAGVSQSPRYKVTKRGQDVALRCDPISGHVSLYWYRQALGQGPEFLTYFNYEAQQDKSGLPNDRFSAERPEGSISTLTIQRTEQRDSAMYRCASSPGVEEVTGELFFGEGSRLTVL.

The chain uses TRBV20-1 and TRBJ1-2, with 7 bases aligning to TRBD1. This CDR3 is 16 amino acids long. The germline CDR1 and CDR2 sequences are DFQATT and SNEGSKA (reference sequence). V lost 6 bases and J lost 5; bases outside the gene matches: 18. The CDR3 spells CSASGRNRGSLYGYTF. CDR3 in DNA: TGCAGTGCCAGCGGCCGAAACAGGGGATCTTTATATGGCTACACCTTC.

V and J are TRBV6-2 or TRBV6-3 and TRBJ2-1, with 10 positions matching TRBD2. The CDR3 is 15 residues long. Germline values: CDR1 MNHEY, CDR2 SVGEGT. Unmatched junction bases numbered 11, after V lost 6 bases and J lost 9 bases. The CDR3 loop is CASRHGLAAAVEQFF. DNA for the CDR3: TGTGCCAGCAGGCACGGACTAGCGGCGGCGGTTGAGCAGTTCTTC.